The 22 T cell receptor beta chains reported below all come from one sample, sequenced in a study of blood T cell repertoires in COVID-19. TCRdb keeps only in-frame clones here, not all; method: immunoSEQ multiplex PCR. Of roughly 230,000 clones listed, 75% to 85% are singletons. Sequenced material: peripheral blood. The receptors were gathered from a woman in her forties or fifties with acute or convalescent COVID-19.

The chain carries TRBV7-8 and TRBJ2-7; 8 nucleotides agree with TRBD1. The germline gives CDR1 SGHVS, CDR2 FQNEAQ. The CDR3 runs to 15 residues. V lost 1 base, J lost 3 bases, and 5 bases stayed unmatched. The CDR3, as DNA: TGTGCCAGCAGCTTAGTAACAGGGGGAATCTACGAGCAGTACTTC. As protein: CASSLVTGGIYEQYF.

The CDR3 loop is CASSGRPHSYNEQFF. As DNA, the CDR3 is TGTGCCAGCAGCGGGAGACCGCACTCCTACAATGAGCAGTTCTTC. The gene calls are TRBV6-5 and TRBJ2-1, with TRBD2 as a possible D gene (6 bases). There are 15 residues in the CDR3. Trimming stripped 6 bases from V and 0 bases from J, with 12 bases between. Germline V gene lookup returns CDR1 MNHEY and CDR2 SVGAGI.

The CDR3 is CASSFGRTTEAFF. The CDR3 region has the DNA TGTGCCAGCAGCTTTGGGAGGACTACTGAAGCTTTCTTT. The chain joins TRBV11-3 to TRBJ1-1; D gene uncertain. Germline assignment: CDR1 SGHNT and CDR2 YENEEA. V was pared by 3 bases and J by 5 bases, with 10 bases between. The CDR3 has 13 amino acids.

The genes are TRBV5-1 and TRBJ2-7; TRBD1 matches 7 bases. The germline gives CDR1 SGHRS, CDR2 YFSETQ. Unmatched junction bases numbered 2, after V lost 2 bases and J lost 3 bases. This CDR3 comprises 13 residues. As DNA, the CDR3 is TGCGCCAGCAGCTTATCAGGGGGCTACGAGCAGTACTTC. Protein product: CASSLSGGYEQYF.

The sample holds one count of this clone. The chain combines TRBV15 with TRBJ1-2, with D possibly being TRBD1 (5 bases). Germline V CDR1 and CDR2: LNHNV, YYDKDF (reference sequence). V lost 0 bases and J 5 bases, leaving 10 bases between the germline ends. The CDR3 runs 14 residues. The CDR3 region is CATSRDRAWYGYTF. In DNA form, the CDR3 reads TGTGCCACCAGCAGAGACAGGGCCTGGTATGGCTACACCTTC.

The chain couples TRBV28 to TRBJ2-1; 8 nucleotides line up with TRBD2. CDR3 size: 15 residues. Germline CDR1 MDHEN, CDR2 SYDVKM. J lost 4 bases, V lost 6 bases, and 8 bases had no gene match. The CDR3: CASSSPASGYNEQFF. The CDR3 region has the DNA TGTGCCAGCAGCTCTCCGGCTAGCGGGTACAATGAGCAGTTCTTC.

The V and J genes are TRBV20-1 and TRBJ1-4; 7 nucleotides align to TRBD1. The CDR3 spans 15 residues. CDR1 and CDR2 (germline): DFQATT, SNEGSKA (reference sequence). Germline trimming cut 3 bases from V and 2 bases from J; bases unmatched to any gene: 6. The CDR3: CSASTGAATNEKLFF. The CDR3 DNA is TGCAGTGCTAGTACAGGGGCCGCTACTAATGAAAAACTGTTTTTT.

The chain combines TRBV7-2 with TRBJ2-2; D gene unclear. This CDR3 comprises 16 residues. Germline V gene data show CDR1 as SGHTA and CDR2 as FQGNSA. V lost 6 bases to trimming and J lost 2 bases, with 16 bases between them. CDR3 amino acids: CASRPGGAVNTGELFF. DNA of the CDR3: TGTGCCAGCAGACCCGGTGGCGCGGTTAACACCGGGGAGCTGTTTTTT.

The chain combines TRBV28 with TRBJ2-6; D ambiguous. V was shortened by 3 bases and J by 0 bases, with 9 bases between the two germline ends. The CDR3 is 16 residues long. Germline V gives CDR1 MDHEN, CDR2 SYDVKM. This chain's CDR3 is CASSFPFVSGANVLTF. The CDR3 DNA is TGTGCCAGCAGTTTCCCTTTCGTCTCTGGGGCCAACGTCCTGACTTTC.

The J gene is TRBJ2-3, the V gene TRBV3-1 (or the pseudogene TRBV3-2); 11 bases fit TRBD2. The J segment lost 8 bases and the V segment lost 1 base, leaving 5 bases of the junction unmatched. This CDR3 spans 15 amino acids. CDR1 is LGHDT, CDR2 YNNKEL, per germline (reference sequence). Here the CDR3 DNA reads TGTGCCAGCAGCCAAGGTAGCGGGAGGGCCGGTACGCAGTATTTT. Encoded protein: CASSQGSGRAGTQYF.

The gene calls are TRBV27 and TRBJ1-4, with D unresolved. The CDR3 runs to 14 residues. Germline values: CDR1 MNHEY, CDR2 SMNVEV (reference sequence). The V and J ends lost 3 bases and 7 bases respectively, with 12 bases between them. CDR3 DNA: TGTGCCAGCAGTTTCAGCAGGTTTGGTGAAAAACTGTTTTTT. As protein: CASSFSRFGEKLFF. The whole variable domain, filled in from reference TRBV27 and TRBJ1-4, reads EAQVTQNPRYLITVTGKKLTVTCSQNMNHEYMSWYRQDPGLGLRQIYYSMNVEVTDKGDVPEGYKVSRKEKRNFPLILESPSPNQTSLYFCASSFSRFGEKLFFGSGTQLSVL.

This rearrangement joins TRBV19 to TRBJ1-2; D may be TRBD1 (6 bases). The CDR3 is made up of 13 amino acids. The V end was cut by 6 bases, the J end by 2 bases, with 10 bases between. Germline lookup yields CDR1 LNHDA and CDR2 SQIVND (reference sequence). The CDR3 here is CASRNQGNYGYTF. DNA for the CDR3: TGTGCCAGTAGGAATCAGGGGAACTATGGCTACACCTTC.

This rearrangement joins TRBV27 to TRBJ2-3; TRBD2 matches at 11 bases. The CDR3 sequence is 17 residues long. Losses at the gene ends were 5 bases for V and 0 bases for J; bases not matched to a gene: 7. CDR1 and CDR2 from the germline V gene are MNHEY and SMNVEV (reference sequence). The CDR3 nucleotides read TGTGCCAGCAGTGGGACCGGGACTAGCGGTAGCACAGATACGCAGTATTTT. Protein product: CASSGTGTSGSTDTQYF.

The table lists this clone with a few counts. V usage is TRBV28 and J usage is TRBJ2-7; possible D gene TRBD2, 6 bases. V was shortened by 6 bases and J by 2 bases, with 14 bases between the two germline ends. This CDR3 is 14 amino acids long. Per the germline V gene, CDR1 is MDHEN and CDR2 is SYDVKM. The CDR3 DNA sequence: TGTGCCAGCAGAATTCCGGGAGCAGCCTACGAGCAGTACTTC. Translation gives CASRIPGAAYEQYF. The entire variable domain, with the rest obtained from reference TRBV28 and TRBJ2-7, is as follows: DVKVTQSSRYLVKRTGEKVFLECVQDMDHENMFWYRQDPGLGLRLIYFSYDVKMKEKGDIPEGYSVSREKKERFSLILESASTNQTSMYLCASRIPGAAYEQYFGPGTRLTVT.

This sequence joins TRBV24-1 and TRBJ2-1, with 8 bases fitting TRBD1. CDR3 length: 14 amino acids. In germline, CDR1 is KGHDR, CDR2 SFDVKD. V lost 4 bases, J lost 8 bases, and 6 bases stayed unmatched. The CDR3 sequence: CATSEAGGAYEQFF. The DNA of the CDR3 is TGTGCCACCAGTGAGGCAGGGGGCGCCTATGAGCAGTTCTTC.

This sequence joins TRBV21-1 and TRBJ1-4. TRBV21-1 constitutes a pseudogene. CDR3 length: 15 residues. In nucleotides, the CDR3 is TGTGCCAGCAGCACGACGGAGTCAACTAATGAAAAACTGTTTTTT. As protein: CASSTTESTNEKLFF.

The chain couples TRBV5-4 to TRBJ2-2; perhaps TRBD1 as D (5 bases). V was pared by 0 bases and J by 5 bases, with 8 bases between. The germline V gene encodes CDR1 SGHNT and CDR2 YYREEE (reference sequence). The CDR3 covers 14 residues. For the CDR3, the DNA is TGTGCCAGCAGCTTGGCAGGGCCAACCGGGGAGCTGTTTTTT. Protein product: CASSLAGPTGELFF.

CDR3 amino acids: CASRQDTEAFF. The CDR3 region has the DNA TGTGCCAGCAGACAGGACACTGAAGCTTTCTTT. V usage is TRBV12-3 or TRBV12-4 and J usage is TRBJ1-1; tentatively, D is TRBD1 (5 bases). This CDR3 region has 11 residues. Trimming left V 6 bases short and J 3 bases short, with 5 bases between.

The CDR3, as DNA: TGTGCCAGCAGCTTACTCGGAGGCGGTGGGGAAAAACTGTTTTTT. This codes for CASSLLGGGGEKLFF. The chain couples TRBV11-2 to TRBJ1-4; D unresolved. The V end lost 2 bases, the J end lost 8 bases, and 15 bases lay between the germline ends. Germline V gene lookup returns CDR1 SGHAT and CDR2 FQNNGV. This CDR3 spans 15 amino acids. The entire variable domain, with the rest obtained from reference TRBV11-2 and TRBJ1-4, is as follows: EAGVAQSPRYKIIEKRQSVAFWCNPISGHATLYWYQQILGQGPKLLIQFQNNGVVDDSQLPKDRFSAERLKGVDSTLKIQPAKLEDSAVYLCASSLLGGGGEKLFFGSGTQLSVL.

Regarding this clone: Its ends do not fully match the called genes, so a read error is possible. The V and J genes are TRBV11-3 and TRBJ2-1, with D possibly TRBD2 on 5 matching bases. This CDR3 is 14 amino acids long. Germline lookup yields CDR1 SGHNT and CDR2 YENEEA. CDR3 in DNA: TGTGCCAGCAGCCTAGAGGGCGGGTTCAATGAGCAGTTCTTC. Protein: CASSLEGGFNEQFF.

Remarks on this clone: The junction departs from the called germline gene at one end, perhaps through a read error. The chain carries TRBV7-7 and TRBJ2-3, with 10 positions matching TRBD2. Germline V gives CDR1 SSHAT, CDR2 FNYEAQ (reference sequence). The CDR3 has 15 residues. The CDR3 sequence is CASSLGAGGADTQYF. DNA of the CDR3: TGTGCTAGCAGCTTGGGAGCGGGGGGGGCGGATACGCAGTATTTT.

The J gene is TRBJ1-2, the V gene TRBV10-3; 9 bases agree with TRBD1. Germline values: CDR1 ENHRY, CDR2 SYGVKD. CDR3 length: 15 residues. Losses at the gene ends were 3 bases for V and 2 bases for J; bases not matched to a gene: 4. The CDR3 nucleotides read TGTGCCATCAGTGACCCCGGGACAGGGAACTATGGCTACACCTTC. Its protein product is CAISDPGTGNYGYTF.